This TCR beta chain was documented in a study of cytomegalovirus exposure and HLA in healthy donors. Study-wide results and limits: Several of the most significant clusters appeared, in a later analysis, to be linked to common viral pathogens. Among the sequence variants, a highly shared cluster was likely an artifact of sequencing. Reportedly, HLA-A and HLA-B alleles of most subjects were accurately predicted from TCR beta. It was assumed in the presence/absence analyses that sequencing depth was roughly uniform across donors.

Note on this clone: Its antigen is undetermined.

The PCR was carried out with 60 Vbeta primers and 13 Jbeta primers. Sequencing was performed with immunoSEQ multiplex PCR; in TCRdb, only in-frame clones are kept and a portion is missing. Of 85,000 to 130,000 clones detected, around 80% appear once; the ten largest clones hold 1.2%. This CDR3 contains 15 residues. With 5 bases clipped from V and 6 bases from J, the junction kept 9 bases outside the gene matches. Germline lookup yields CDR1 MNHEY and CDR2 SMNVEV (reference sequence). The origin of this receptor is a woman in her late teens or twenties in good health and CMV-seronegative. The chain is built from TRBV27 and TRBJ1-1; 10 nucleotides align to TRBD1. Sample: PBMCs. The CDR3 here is CASSLSGTGDSEAFF. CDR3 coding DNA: TGTGCCAGCAGTCTCTCGGGGACAGGGGATTCTGAAGCTTTCTTT.